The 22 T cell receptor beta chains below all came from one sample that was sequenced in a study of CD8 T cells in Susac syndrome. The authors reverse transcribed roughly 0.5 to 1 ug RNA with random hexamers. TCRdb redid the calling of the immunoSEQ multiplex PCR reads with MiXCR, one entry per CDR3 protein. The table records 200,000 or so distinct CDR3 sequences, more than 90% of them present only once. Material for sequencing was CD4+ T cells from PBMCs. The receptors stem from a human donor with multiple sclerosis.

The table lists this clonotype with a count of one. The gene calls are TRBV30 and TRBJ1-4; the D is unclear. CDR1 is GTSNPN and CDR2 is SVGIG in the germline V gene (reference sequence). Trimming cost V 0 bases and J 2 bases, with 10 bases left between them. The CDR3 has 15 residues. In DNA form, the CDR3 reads TGTGCCTGGAGTGTAATAGGAAGGACTAATGAAAAACTGTTTTTT. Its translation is CAWSVIGRTNEKLFF. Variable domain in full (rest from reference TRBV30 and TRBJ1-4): SQTIHQWPATLVQPVGSPLSLECTVEGTSNPNLYWYRQAAGRGLQLLFYSVGIGQISSEVPQNLSASRPQDRQFILSSKKLLLSDSGFYLCAWSVIGRTNEKLFFGSGTQLSVL.

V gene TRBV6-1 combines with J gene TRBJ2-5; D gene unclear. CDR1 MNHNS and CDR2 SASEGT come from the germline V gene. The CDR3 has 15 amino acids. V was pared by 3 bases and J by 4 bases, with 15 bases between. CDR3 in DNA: TGTGCCAGCAGTGACCCCGTGGAACTCGGAGAGACCCAGTACTTC. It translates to CASSDPVELGETQYF.

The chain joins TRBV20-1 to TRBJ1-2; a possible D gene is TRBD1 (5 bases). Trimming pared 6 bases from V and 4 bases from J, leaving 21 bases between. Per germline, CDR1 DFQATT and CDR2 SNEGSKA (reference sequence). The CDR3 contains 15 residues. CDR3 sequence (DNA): TGCAGTGCCCCTGGCGAGCTGGAGGGGATCTATGGCTACACCTTC. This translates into CSAPGELEGIYGYTF.

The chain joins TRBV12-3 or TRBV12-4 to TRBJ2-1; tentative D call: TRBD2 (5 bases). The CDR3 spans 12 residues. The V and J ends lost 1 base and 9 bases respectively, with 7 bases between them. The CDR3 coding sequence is TGTGCCAGCAGTTTAGGCGCGGGTGAGCAGTTCTTC. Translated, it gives CASSLGAGEQFF.

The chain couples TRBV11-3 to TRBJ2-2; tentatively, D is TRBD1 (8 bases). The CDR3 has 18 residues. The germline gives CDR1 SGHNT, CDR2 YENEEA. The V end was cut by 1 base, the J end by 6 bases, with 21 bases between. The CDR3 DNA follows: TGTGCCAGCAGCTTAGCCGCAGACAGGGGAGGGAGAGCCGGGGAGCTGTTTTTT. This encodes CASSLAADRGGRAGELFF. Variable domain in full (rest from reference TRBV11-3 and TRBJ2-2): EAGVVQSPRYKIIEKKQPVAFWCNPISGHNTLYWYLQNLGQGPELLIRYENEEAVDDSQLPKDRFSAERLKGVDSTLKIQPAELGDSAVYLCASSLAADRGGRAGELFFGEGSRLTVL.

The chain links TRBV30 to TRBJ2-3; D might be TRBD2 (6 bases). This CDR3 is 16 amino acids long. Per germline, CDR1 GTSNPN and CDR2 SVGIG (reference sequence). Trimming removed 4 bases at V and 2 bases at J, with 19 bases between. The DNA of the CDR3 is TGTGCCTGGACTCCGGCGGGGCGGGCCCTCACAGATACGCAGTATTTT. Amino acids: CAWTPAGRALTDTQYF. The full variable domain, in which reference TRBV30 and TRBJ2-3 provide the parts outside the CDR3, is SQTIHQWPATLVQPVGSPLSLECTVEGTSNPNLYWYRQAAGRGLQLLFYSVGIGQISSEVPQNLSASRPQDRQFILSSKKLLLSDSGFYLCAWTPAGRALTDTQYFGPGTRLTVL.

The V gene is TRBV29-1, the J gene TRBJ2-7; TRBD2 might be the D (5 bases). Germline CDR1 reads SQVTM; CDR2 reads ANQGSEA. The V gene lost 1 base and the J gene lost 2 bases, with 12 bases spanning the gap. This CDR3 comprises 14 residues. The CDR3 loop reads CSVEGQEVPYEQYF. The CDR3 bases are TGCAGCGTTGAAGGGCAGGAGGTTCCCTACGAGCAGTACTTC.

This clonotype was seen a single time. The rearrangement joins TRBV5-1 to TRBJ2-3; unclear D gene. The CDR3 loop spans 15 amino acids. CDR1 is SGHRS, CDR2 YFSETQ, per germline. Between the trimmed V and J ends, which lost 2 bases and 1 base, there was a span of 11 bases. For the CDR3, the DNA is TGCGCCAGCAGCTTAGGCGTCTTAGGCACAGATACGCAGTATTTT. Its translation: CASSLGVLGTDTQYF.

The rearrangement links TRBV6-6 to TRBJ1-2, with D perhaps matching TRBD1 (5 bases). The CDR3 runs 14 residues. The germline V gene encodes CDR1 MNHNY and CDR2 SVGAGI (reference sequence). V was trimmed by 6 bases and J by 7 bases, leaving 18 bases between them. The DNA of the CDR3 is TGTGCCAGCAGACTTTCCGGGACCCGAGGTGGCTACACCTTC. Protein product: CASRLSGTRGGYTF.

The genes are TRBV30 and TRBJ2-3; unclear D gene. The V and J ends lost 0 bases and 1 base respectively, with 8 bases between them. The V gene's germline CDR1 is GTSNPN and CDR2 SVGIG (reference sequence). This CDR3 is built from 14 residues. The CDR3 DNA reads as TGTGCCTGGAGTGTCAAATCGGGCACAGATACGCAGTATTTT. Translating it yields CAWSVKSGTDTQYF. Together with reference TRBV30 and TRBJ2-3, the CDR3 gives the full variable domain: SQTIHQWPATLVQPVGSPLSLECTVEGTSNPNLYWYRQAAGRGLQLLFYSVGIGQISSEVPQNLSASRPQDRQFILSSKKLLLSDSGFYLCAWSVKSGTDTQYFGPGTRLTVL.

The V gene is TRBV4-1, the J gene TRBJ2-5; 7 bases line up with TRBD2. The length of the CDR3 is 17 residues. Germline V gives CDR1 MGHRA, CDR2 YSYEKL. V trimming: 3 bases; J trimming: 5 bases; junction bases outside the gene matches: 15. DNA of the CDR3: TGCGCCAGCAGCCAGTTGATCGCGGGGCCCGGGGGGGAGACCCAGTACTTC. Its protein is CASSQLIAGPGGETQYF.

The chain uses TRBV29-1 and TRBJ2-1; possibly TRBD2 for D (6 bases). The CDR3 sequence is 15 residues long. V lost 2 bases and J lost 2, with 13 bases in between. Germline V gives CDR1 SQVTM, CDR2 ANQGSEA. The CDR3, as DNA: TGCAGCGTTGAATTCCGGGGAGGCCCCTACAATGAGCAGTTCTTC. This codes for CSVEFRGGPYNEQFF.

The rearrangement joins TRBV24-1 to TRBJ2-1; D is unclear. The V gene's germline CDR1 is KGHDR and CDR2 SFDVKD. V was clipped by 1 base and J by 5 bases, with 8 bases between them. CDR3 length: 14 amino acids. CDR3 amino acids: CATSDLPQNNEQFF. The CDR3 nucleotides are TGTGCCACCAGTGATTTACCCCAGAACAATGAGCAGTTCTTC.

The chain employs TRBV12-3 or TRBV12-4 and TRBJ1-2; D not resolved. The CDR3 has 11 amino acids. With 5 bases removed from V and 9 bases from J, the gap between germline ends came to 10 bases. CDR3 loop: CASSLQGSYTF. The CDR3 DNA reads TGTGCCAGCAGTCTTCAAGGAAGCTACACCTTC.

The CDR3 here is CASSLAGRPTTEAFF. The CDR3 DNA is TGTGCCAGCAGCTTAGCCGGCCGGCCCACCACTGAAGCTTTCTTT. The chain has TRBV7-6 and TRBJ1-1, with D uncertain. The V end lost 0 bases, the J end lost 4 bases, and 12 bases lay between the germline ends. CDR1 is SGHVS and CDR2 is FNYEAQ in the germline V gene. The CDR3 length is 15 residues.

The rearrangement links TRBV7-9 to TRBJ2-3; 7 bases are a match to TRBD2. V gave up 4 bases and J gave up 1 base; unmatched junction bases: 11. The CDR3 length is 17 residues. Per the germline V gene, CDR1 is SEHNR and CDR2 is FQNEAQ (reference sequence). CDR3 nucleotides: TGTGCCAGCAGCTCGCTGACTAGCTTTACCCGCACAGATACGCAGTATTTT. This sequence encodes CASSSLTSFTRTDTQYF.

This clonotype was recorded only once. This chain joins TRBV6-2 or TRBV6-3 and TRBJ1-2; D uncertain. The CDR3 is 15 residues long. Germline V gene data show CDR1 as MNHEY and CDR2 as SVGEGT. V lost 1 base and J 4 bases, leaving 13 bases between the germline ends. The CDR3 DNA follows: TGTGCCAGCAGTTACTTGGGTCCCGTTACCTATGGCTACACCTTC. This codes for CASSYLGPVTYGYTF.

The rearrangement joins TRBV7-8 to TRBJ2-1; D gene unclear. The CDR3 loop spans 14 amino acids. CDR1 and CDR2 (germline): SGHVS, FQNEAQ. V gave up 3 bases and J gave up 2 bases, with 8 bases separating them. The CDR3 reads CASSLSEAYNEQFF. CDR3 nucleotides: TGTGCCAGCAGCTTGTCGGAAGCCTACAATGAGCAGTTCTTC.

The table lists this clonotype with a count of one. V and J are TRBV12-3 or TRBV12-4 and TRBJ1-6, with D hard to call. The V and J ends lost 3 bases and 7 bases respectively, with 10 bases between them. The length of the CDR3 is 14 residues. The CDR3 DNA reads TGTGCCAGCAGTTTTTCAGGATTCAATTCACCCCTCCACTTT. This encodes CASSFSGFNSPLHF.

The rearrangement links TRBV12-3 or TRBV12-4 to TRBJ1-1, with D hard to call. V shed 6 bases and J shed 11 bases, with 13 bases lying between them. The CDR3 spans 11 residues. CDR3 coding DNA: TGTGCCAGCAGCTCTTTGGCGGCGGCTTTCTTT. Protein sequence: CASSSLAAAFF.

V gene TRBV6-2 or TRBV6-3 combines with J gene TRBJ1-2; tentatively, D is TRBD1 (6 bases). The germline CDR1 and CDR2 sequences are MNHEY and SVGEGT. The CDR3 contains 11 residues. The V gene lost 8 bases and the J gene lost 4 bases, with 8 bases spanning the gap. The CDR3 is CASGTTYGYTF. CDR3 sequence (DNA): TGTGCCAGCGGGACAACCTATGGCTACACCTTC.

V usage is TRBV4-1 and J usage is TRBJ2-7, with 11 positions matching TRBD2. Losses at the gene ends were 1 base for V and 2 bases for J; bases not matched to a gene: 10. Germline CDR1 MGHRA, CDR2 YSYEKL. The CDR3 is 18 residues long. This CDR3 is CASSQVLAGGSQTYEQYF. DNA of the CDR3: TGCGCCAGCAGCCAAGTCCTAGCGGGGGGTAGTCAAACCTACGAGCAGTACTTC.